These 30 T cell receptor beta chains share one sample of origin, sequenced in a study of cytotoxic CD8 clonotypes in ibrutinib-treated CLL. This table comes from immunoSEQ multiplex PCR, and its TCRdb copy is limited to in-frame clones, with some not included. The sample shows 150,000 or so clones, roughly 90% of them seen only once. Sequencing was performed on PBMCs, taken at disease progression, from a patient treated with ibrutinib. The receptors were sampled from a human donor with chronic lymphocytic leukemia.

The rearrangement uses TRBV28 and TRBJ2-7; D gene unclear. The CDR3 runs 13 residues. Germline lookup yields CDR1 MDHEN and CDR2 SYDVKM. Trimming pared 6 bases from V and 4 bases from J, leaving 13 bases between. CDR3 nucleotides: TGTGCCAGCAGCCCAGGCAGAATTTACGAGCAGTACTTC. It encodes CASSPGRIYEQYF.

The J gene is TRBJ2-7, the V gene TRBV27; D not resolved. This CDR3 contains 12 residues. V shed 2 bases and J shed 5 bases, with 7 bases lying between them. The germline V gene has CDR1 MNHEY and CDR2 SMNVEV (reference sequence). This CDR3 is CASSLAPNEQYF. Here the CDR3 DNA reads TGTGCCAGCAGTTTAGCCCCGAACGAGCAGTACTTC.

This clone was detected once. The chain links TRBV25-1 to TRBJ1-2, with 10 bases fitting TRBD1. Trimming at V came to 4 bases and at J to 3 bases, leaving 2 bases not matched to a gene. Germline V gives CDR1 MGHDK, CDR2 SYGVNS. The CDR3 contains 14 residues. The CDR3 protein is CASSGQGAYYGYTF. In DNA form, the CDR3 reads TGTGCCAGCAGTGGACAGGGGGCGTACTATGGCTACACCTTC.

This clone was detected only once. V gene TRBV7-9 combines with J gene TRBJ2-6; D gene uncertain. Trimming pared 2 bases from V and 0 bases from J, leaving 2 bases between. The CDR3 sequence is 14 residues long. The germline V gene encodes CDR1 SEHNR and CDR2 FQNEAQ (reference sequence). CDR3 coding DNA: TGTGCCAGCAGCTTATACTCTGGGGCCAACGTCCTGACTTTC. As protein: CASSLYSGANVLTF.

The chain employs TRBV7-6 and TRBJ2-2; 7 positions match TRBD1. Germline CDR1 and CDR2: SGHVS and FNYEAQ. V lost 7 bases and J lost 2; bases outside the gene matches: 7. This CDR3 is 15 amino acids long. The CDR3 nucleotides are TGTGCCAGCACCCCGGGACAGCTAAACACCGGGGAGCTGTTTTTT. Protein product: CASTPGQLNTGELFF.

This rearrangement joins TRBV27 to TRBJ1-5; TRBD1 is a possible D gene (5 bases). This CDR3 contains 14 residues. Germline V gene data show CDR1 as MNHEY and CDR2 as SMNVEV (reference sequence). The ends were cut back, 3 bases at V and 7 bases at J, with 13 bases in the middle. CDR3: CASSFGQGVQPQHF. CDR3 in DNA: TGTGCCAGCAGTTTTGGCCAGGGTGTCCAGCCCCAGCATTTT.

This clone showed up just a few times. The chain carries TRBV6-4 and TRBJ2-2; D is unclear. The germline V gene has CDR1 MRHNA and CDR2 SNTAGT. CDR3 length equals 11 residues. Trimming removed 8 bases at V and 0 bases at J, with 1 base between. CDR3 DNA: TGTGCCAGCTCGAACACCGGGGAGCTGTTTTTT. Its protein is CASSNTGELFF.

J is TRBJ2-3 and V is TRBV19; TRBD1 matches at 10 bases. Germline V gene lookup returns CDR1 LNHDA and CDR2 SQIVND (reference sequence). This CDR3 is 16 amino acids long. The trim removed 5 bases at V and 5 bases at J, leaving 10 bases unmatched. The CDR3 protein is CASSGTGTGVRDTQYF. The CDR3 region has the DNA TGTGCCAGTAGTGGTACCGGGACAGGGGTACGAGATACGCAGTATTTT. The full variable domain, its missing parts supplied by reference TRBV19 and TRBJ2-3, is DGGITQSPKYLFRKEGQNVTLSCEQNLNHDAMYWYRQDPGQGLRLIYYSQIVNDFQKGDIAEGYSVSREKKESFPLTVTSAQKNPTAFYLCASSGTGTGVRDTQYFGPGTRLTVL.

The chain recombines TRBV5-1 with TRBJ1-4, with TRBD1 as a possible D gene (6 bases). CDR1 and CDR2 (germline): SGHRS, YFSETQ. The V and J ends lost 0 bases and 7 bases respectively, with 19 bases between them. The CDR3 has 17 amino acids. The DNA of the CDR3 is TGCGCCAGCAGCTTGGGGGACACGATGGTCCCGGCTGAAAAACTGTTTTTT. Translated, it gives CASSLGDTMVPAEKLFF.

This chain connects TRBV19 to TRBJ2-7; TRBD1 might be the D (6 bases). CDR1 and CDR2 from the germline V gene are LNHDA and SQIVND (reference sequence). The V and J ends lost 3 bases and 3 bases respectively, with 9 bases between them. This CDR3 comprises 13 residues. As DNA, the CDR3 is TGTGCCAGTAGTATGGACAGCGGCTACGAGCAGTACTTC. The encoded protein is CASSMDSGYEQYF.

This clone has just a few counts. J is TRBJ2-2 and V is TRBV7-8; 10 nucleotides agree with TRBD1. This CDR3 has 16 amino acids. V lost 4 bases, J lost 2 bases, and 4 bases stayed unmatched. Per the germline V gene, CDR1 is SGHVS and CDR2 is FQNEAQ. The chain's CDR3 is CASSWRTGGNTGELFF. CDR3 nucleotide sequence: TGTGCCAGCAGCTGGAGGACAGGGGGAAACACCGGGGAGCTGTTTTTT.

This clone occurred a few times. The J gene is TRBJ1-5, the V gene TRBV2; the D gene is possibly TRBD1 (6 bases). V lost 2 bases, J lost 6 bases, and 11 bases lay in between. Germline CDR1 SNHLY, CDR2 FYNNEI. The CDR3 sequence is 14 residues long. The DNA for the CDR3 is TGTGCCAGCAGTGAACAGGGGAGAAGTCAGCCCCAGCATTTT. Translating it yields CASSEQGRSQPQHF.

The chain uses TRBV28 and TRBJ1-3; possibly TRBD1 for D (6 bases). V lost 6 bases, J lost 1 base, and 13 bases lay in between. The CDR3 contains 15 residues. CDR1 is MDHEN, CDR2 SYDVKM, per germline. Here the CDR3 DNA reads TGTGCCAGCAGGTGGGGGCTAGGTTCTGGAAACACCATATATTTT. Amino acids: CASRWGLGSGNTIYF.

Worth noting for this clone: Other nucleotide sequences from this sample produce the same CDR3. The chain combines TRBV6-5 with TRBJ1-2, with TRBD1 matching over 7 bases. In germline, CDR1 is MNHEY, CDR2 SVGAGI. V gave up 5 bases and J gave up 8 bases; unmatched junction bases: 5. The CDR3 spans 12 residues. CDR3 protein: CASSRTGDGYTF. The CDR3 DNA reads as TGTGCCAGCAGTCGGACAGGCGACGGCTACACCTTC.

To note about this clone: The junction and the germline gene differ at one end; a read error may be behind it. The CDR3 here is CASSTRQGVVDF. The CDR3 nucleotides are TGTGCCAGCAGCACCCGGCAGGGCGTAGTGGATTTT. The V and J genes are TRBV11-2 and TRBJ1-3; TRBD1 is a possible D gene (5 bases). Per the germline V gene, CDR1 is SGHAT and CDR2 is FQNNGV. The CDR3 runs to 12 residues.

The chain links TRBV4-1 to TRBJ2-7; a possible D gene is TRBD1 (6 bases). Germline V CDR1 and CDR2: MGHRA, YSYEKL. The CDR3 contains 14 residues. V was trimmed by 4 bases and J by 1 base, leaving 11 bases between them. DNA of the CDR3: TGCGCCAGCAGCCCAACCCAGGGGTCCTACGAGCAGTACTTC. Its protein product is CASSPTQGSYEQYF.

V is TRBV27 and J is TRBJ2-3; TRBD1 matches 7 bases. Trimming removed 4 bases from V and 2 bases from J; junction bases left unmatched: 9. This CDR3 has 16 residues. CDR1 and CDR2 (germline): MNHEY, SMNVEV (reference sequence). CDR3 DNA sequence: TGTGCCAGCAGTTCTATTGGGACAGTAAACACAGATACGCAGTATTTT. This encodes CASSSIGTVNTDTQYF.

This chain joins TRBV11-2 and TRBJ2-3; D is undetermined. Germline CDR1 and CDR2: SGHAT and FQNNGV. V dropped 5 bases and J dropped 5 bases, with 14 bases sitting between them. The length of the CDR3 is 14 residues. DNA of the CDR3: TGTGCCAGCAGCCCTTCTTACGGCGGAGATACGCAGTATTTT. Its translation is CASSPSYGGDTQYF.

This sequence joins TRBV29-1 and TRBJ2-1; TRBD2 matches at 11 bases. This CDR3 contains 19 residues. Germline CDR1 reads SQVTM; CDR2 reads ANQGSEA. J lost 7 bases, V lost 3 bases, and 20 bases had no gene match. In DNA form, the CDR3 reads TGCAGCGTTGACCATCGAAAGACTAGCGGGAACTCCGCGGGAAATGAGCAGTTCTTC. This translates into CSVDHRKTSGNSAGNEQFF.

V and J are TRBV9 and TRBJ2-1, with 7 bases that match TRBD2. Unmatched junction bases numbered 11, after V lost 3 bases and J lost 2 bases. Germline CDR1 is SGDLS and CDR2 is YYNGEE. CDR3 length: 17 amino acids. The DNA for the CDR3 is TGTGCCAGCAGCGATAGACCTAGTGCGGGAGCCTACAATGAGCAGTTCTTC. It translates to CASSDRPSAGAYNEQFF.

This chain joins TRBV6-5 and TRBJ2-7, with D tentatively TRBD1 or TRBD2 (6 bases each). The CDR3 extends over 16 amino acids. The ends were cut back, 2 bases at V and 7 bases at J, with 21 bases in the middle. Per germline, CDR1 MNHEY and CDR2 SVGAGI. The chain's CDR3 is CASSYSGRGGGVEQYF. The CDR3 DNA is TGTGCCAGCAGTTACAGCGGCCGCGGAGGGGGTGTGGAGCAGTACTTC.

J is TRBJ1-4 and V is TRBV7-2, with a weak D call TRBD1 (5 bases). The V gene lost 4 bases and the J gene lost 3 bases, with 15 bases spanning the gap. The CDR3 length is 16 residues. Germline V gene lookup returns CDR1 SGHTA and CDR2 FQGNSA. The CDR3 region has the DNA TGTGCCAGCAGCTCGTTTCGTGGGGGAGCTAATGAAAAACTGTTTTTT. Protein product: CASSSFRGGANEKLFF.

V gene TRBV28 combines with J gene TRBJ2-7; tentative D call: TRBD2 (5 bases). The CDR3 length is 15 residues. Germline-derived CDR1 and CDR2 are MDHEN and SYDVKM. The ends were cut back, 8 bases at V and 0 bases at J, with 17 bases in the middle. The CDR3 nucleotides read TGTGCCAGCGGCGGTGGCAGGACTTCCTCCTACGAGCAGTACTTC. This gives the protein CASGGGRTSSYEQYF.

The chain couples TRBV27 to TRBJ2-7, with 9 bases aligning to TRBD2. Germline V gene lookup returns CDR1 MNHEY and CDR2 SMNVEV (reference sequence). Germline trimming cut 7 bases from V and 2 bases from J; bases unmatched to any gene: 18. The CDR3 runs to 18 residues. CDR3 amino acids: CASTRWLGTTSGAYEQYF. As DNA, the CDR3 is TGTGCCAGCACTCGCTGGCTGGGGACGACTAGCGGTGCCTACGAGCAGTACTTC.

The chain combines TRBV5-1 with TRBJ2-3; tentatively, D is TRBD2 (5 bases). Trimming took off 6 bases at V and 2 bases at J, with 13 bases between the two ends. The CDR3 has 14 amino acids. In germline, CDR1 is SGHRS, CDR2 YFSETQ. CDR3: CASTGRAPTDTQYF. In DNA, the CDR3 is TGCGCCAGCACTGGGCGGGCCCCCACAGATACGCAGTATTTT.

In DNA form, the CDR3 reads TGTGCCAGCAGCTCTTTCTACGAGCAGTACTTC. The encoded protein is CASSSFYEQYF. The genes are TRBV11-1 and TRBJ2-7; no clear D. The germline V and J ends were trimmed by 4 bases and 3 bases, with 4 bases remaining between them. Looked up from germline, CDR1 is SGHAT and CDR2 is FQDESV (reference sequence). This CDR3 spans 11 amino acids.

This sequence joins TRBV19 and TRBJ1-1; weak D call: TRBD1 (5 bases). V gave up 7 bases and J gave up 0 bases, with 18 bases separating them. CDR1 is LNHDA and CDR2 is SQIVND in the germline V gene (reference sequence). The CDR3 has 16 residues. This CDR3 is CASTRGKIIMNTEAFF. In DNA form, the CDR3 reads TGTGCCAGTACAAGGGGCAAAATTATTATGAACACTGAAGCTTTCTTT.

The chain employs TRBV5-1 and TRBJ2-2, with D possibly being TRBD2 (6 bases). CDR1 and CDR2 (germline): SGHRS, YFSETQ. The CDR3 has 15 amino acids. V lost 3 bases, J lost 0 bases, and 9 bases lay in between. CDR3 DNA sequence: TGCGCCAGCAGCTCCGGACTAACGAACACCGGGGAGCTGTTTTTT. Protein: CASSSGLTNTGELFF.

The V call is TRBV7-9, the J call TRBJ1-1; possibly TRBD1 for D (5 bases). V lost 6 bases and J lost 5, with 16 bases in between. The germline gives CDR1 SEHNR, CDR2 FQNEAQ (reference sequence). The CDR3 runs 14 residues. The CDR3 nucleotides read TGTGCCAGCAGGGGGCGAGCCTCGGGGACTGAAGCTTTCTTT. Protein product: CASRGRASGTEAFF.

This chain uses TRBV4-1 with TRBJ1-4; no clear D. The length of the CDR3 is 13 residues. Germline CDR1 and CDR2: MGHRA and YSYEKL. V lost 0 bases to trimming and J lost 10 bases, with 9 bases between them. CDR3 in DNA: TGCGCCAGCAGCCAAGATAGTTCGGTAAAACTGTTTTTT. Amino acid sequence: CASSQDSSVKLFF.